This TCR beta chain was profiled in a study of graft-versus-host responses after intestinal transplantation. General study results and limits: Detected in recipient marrow were GvH clones, some of which were first observed in ileum or blood.

Details on this clone: No antigen is known for it.

Germline CDR1 and CDR2: SGHDT and YYEEEE. The CDR3 consists of 15 residues. V gave up 5 bases and J gave up 4 bases, with 16 bases separating them. Only in-frame clones appear in the TCRdb table, and some are missing; sequencing was by immunoSEQ multiplex PCR. Here the sample spans thousands of clones, under 95% being singletons. The sample in question was PBMCs, obtained around 30 days after intestinal transplant. This TCR was sampled from a human patient who received an intestinal transplant, so some T cells may come from the graft donor. The chain carries TRBV5-6 and TRBJ2-1; unclear D gene. The CDR3 DNA sequence: TGTGCCAGCAGTTTTGCTAGGTCCCCTTACAATGAGCAGTTCTTC. The encoded protein is CASSFARSPYNEQFF.